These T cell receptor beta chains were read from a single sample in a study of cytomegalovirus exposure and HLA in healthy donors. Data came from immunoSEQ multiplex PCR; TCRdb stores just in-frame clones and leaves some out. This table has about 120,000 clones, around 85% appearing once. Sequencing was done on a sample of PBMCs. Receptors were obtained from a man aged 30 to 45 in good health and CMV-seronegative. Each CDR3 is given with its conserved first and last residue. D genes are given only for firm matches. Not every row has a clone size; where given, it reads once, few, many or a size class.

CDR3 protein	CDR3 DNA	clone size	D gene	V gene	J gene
CASSLAGGPGNEQFF	TGTGCCAGCAGTTTAGCGGGGGGGCCGGGGAATGAGCAGTTCTTC	.	TRBD2	TRBV28	TRBJ2-1
CASTRGTDTEAFF	TGTGCCAGCACGAGGGGGACGGACACTGAAGCTTTCTTT	once	.	TRBV2	TRBJ1-1
CASRPGTPNTEAFF	TGTGCCAGCAGACCTGGGACACCGAACACTGAAGCTTTCTTT	.	.	TRBV28	TRBJ1-1
CASSYDTTNYGYTF	TGTGCCAGCAGTTACGACACCACGAACTATGGCTACACCTTC	.	.	TRBV6-5	TRBJ1-2
CASSLNGGNEQYF	TGTGCCAGCAGCTTAAATGGAGGGAACGAGCAGTACTTC	once	.	TRBV7-6	TRBJ2-7
CASTPSIPNYGYTF	TGTGCCAGCACCCCATCTATCCCAAACTATGGCTACACCTTC	.	.	TRBV28	TRBJ1-2
CATIPPGVNTEAFF	TGTGCCACCATCCCACCCGGAGTGAACACTGAAGCTTTCTTT	.	.	TRBV10-3	TRBJ1-1
CASSGIWVNSYEQYF	TGTGCCTCCTCAGGGATTTGGGTGAACTCCTACGAGCAGTACTTC	.	.	TRBV28	TRBJ2-7
CASRNPGTVDEQYF	TGCGCCAGCCGAAATCCAGGGACTGTTGACGAGCAGTACTTC	few	.	TRBV5-1	TRBJ2-7
CASSLLIITGGQPQHF	TGTGCCAGCAGTCTCCTGATAATAACAGGGGGCCAGCCCCAGCATTTT	.	TRBD1	TRBV28	TRBJ1-5
CASSEELAGGYTQYF	TGTGCCAGCAGTGAAGAACTAGCGGGGGGTTATACGCAGTATTTT	few	TRBD2	TRBV6-4	TRBJ2-3
CASSPLTGSTNGETQYF	TGTGCCAGCAGCCCCCTGACAGGGTCAACTAATGGAGAGACCCAGTACTTC	.	TRBD1	TRBV9	TRBJ2-5
CASSPRLLKLDYEQYF	TGTGCCAGCAGTCCGAGACTGTTAAAGTTAGACTACGAGCAGTACTTC	.	.	TRBV28	TRBJ2-7
CASSVKQGAAGNTIYF	TGCGCCAGCAGTGTTAAACAGGGGGCTGCTGGAAACACCATATATTTT	.	TRBD1	TRBV10-2	TRBJ1-3
CASSFGRGYDGYTF	TGTGCCAGCAGCTTCGGCAGGGGGTATGATGGCTACACCTTC	.	TRBD1	TRBV7-9	TRBJ1-2
CASSLGLVFEQYF	TGTGCCAGCAGCTTGGGACTGGTTTTCGAGCAGTACTTC	.	.	TRBV5-6	TRBJ2-7
CASSSYTGARTTGELFF	TGTGCCAGCAGCTCCTACACAGGGGCGCGAACAACCGGGGAGCTGTTTTTT	.	TRBD1	TRBV7-9	TRBJ2-2
CASSMGLATDTQYF	TGTGCCAGCAGTATGGGGCTAGCGACAGATACGCAGTATTTT	.	.	TRBV5-4	TRBJ2-3
CASSRSDEQFF	TGCGCCAGCAGCCGATCGGATGAGCAGTTCTTC	few	.	TRBV4-3	TRBJ2-1
CASSAGGPYTGELFF	TGTGCCAGCTCAGCGGGGGGGCCATACACCGGGGAGCTGTTTTTT	.	TRBD2	TRBV9	TRBJ2-2
CASSPGGVGGGFYEQYF	TGTGCCAGCAGCCCAGGAGGTGTAGGAGGTGGGTTCTACGAGCAGTACTTC	.	.	TRBV5-4	TRBJ2-7
CASSSGTGYEQYF	TGTGCCAGCAGCTCCGGGACAGGGTACGAGCAGTACTTC	.	TRBD1	TRBV5-4	TRBJ2-7
CASSLQVLAGGLAGELFF	TGTGCCAGCAGCTTACAGGTTCTGGCGGGGGGTCTAGCCGGGGAGCTGTTTTTT	.	TRBD2	TRBV7-2	TRBJ2-2
CASSYDRGYNEQFF	TGCGCCAGCAGCTACGACAGGGGTTACAATGAGCAGTTCTTC	.	TRBD1	TRBV5-1	TRBJ2-1
CASSLATAGGNTGELFF	TGTGCCAGCAGCTTGGCCACAGCGGGGGGCAACACCGGGGAGCTGTTTTTT	.	TRBD2	TRBV5-4	TRBJ2-2
CASSLKRGGTDTQYF	TGTGCCAGCAGCTTAAAGCGGGGGGGCACAGATACGCAGTATTTT	.	TRBD2	TRBV7-9	TRBJ2-3
CASSSTPGDTQYF	TGTGCCAGCAGCTCGACCCCGGGAGATACGCAGTATTTT	.	.	TRBV11-3	TRBJ2-3
CASSVPDSQSPLHF	TGTGCCAGCAGTGTGCCAGACAGCCAATCACCCCTCCACTTT	.	.	TRBV2	TRBJ1-6
CASSPREGSPGANVLTF	TGTGCCAGCTCCCCAAGGGAGGGATCCCCTGGGGCCAACGTCCTGACTTTC	.	TRBD2	TRBV18	TRBJ2-6
CASSLQTSYEQYF	TGTGCCAGCAGCCTGCAAACTTCCTACGAGCAGTACTTC	few	.	TRBV11-2	TRBJ2-7
CASSDTGGGYGYTF	TGTGCCAGCAGTGATACAGGGGGCGGCTATGGCTACACCTTC	.	TRBD1	TRBV6-5	TRBJ1-2
CASSSPVGSGGQETQYF	TGTGCCAGCAGCTCTCCCGTGGGTAGCGGGGGCCAAGAGACCCAGTACTTC	.	TRBD2	TRBV5-6	TRBJ2-5
CASSDMVAGGLTYEQYF	TGTGCCAGCAGTGATATGGTAGCGGGGGGGCTAACCTACGAGCAGTACTTC	.	TRBD2	TRBV2	TRBJ2-7
CASGLQTGVSTDTQYF	TGTGCTAGTGGTTTGCAAACAGGAGTCAGCACAGATACGCAGTATTTT	.	.	TRBV12-5	TRBJ2-3
CASRPRGGGEFNNEQFF	TGTGCCAGCAGACCCCGGGGCGGGGGGGAATTCAACAATGAGCAGTTCTTC	few	TRBD2	TRBV7-9	TRBJ2-1
CASSSWRGLGTEAFF	TGTGCCAGCAGCTCGTGGAGGGGGCTGGGAACTGAAGCTTTCTTT	.	TRBD1	TRBV11-2	TRBJ1-1
CASTPPGRTDTQYF	TGTGCCAGCACCCCGCCAGGGCGCACAGATACGCAGTATTTT	.	.	TRBV6-6	TRBJ2-3
CATRYDSSGANVLTF	TGTGCCACTAGATACGACAGCTCTGGGGCCAACGTCCTGACTTTC	.	.	TRBV28	TRBJ2-6
CASSLGGIQGYGYTF	TGTGCCAGCAGCTTGGGCGGTATCCAGGGATATGGCTACACCTTC	.	.	TRBV5-4	TRBJ1-2
CSASSFEKLFF	TGCAGTGCTAGTAGTTTTGAAAAACTGTTTTTT	.	.	TRBV20-1	TRBJ1-4
CASSRVWDTEAFF	TGTGCCAGCAGCAGGGTGTGGGACACTGAAGCTTTCTTT	.	.	TRBV6-5	TRBJ1-1
CASSFNWVGRTSGYEQYF	TGTGCCAGCAGCTTTAATTGGGTGGGCCGGACTAGCGGCTACGAGCAGTACTTC	.	TRBD2	TRBV7-2	TRBJ2-7
CASSLSGNTIYF	TGTGCCAGCAGTCTCTCTGGAAACACCATATATTTT	.	.	TRBV28	TRBJ1-3
CASLKVGGSEQYF	TGTGCCAGCCTCAAAGTGGGGGGGAGCGAGCAGTACTTC	few	TRBD2	TRBV27	TRBJ2-7
CASSFRSEGNTIYF	TGTGCCAGCAGCTTCCGTTCGGAGGGAAACACCATATATTTT	.	.	TRBV5-7	TRBJ1-3
CASSLVRGDTEAFF	TGTGCCAGCAGCTTAGTCAGGGGAGACACTGAAGCTTTCTTT	.	.	TRBV7-9	TRBJ1-1
CASSETTRGDRYGYTF	TGTGCCAGCAGTGAAACCACCAGGGGGGATCGCTATGGCTACACCTTC	.	TRBD1	TRBV6-1	TRBJ1-2
CASSDLASNEQFF	TGTGCCAGCAGTGACCTCGCCAGCAATGAGCAGTTCTTC	.	.	TRBV6-4	TRBJ2-1
CASSLGGQTGELFF	TGCGCCAGCAGCTTGGGCGGACAGACCGGGGAGCTGTTTTTT	.	.	TRBV5-1	TRBJ2-2
CASSVGTSGSSYNEQFF	TGTGCCAGCAGCGTGGGGACTAGCGGAAGCTCCTACAATGAGCAGTTCTTC	.	TRBD2	TRBV9	TRBJ2-1
CSVGDNLAYEQYF	TGCAGCGTTGGCGACAACCTCGCCTACGAGCAGTACTTC	.	.	TRBV29-1	TRBJ2-7